A single sample is the source of the 2 T cell receptor beta chains below, sequenced in a study of cytomegalovirus exposure and HLA in healthy donors. This PCR relied on a set of 60 Vbeta primers and 13 Jbeta primers. Profiled with immunoSEQ multiplex PCR; TCRdb holds only in-frame clones, not every one. The table has about 160,000 clones, around 80% seen once; the top ten hold approximately 7%. The specimen was PBMCs. All receptors derive from a woman aged 40 to 55 in good health and CMV-seropositive.

The rearrangement uses TRBV5-4 and TRBJ1-1, with D possibly TRBD1 on 6 matching bases. This CDR3 is 17 amino acids long. V was clipped by 5 bases and J by 4 bases, with 24 bases between them. Looked up from germline, CDR1 is SGHNT and CDR2 is YYREEE (reference sequence). CDR3 protein: CASRDGDRNFPATEAFF. The DNA for the CDR3 is TGTGCCAGCAGAGATGGAGACAGGAACTTTCCAGCCACTGAAGCTTTCTTT.

The chain uses TRBV10-3 and TRBJ1-2, with 7 nucleotides matching TRBD1. Germline V CDR1 and CDR2: ENHRY, SYGVKD. The CDR3 loop spans 15 amino acids. Unmatched junction bases numbered 7, after V lost 2 bases and J lost 4 bases. Here the CDR3 DNA reads TGTGCCATCAGTGAGCCCCAAGGGGGCAGCTATGGCTACACCTTC. It encodes CAISEPQGGSYGYTF.